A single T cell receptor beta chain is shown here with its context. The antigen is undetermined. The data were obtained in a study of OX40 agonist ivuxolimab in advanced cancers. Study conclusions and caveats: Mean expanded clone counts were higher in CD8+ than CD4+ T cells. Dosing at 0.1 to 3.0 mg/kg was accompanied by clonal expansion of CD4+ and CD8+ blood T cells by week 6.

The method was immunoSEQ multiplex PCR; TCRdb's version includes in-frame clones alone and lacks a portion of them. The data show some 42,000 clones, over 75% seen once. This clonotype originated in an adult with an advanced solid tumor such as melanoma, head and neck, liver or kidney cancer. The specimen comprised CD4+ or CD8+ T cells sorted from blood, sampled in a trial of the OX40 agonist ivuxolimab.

CDR3: CASRPRRVAGVAHNEQFF. CDR3 DNA sequence: TGTGCCAGTAGGCCTAGGAGGGTAGCGGGGGTAGCCCACAATGAGCAGTTCTTC. The chain employs TRBV19 and TRBJ2-1, with 9 bases lining up with TRBD2. Germline assignment: CDR1 LNHDA and CDR2 SQIVND (reference sequence). V shed 6 bases, J shed 5 bases, and the junction held 17 bases outside the gene matches. This CDR3 comprises 18 residues.